The entry below gives a single T cell receptor (beta chain) sequence along with its context. Judged by its sample share, this clonotype qualifies as medium-sized (0.01 to 0.1%). Its specific antigen is unknown. Per-base qualities were not stored, and no clone one base away is much larger. From the germline V gene, CDR1 is SGHTA and CDR2 is FQGNSA. Deletion took 1 base off V and 6 bases off J, with a span of 4 bases between the germline ends. Reading from cysteine to phenylalanine, the CDR3 counts 12 amino acids. Of all the DNA, just the CDR3 is kept, 36 bases in frame from base 1. The data derive from a study (dated by TCRdb to 2016 to 2017). About the full investigation: The research examined where HIV persistence comes from in people whose immune systems controlled HIV infection without treatment.

The method behind the library was 5' RACE. For sequencing, an Illumina HiSeq 2000 was employed. Starting from the raw public reads, TCRdb applied fastp trimming at Q25, assembled clones with MiXCR and retained in-frame beta chains. Every entry covers one CDR3 protein and lists the most common genes and DNA from its rows. This sample holds 1,700 or so distinct CDR3 sequences; less than 10% were observed only once. 9.5% to 14% of the sample comes from the top ten. The source is a female donor with HIV. Sequencing was performed on central memory T cells from blood PBMCs. Taken with the paper, the label for cell subset or site translates to: central memory CD4+ T cells. The rearrangement joined TRBV7-2 to TRBJ2-1; no D segment can be confidently identified. The DNA sequence is given as TGTGCCAGCAGCTTAGAGGGCAATGAGCAGTTCTTC. The resulting protein is CASSLEGNEQFF.